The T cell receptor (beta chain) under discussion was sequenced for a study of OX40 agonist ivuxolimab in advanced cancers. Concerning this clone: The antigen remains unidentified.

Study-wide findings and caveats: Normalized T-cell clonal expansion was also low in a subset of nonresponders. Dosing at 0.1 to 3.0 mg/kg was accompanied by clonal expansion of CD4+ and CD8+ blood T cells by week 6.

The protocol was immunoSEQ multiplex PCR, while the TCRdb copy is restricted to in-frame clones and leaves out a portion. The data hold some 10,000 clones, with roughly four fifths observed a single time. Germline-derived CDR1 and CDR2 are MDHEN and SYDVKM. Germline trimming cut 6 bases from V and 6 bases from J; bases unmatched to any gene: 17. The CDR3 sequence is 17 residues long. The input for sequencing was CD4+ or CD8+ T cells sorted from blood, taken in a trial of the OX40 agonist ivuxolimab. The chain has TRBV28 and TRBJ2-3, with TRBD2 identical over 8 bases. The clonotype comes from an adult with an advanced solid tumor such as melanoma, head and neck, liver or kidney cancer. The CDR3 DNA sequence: TGTGCCAGCAGCCCTATTAGCGGGATAGATGGTCCGGATACGCAGTATTTT. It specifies CASSPISGIDGPDTQYF.